This T cell receptor beta chain was identified during a study of CD8 T cells in ankylosing spondylitis. Study results and caveats: Disease-linked clones reportedly showed significant enrichment in matched ankylosing spondylitis synovial fluid. Eight or nine highly homologous variants made up a TCR beta motif that seemed to typify ankylosing spondylitis blood.

This clonotype was seen ten or more times. What it binds is unknown. In TCRdb, the 5' RACE reads were re-called with MiXCR into one record per CDR3 protein. The sample includes around 490,000 distinct CDR3 sequences, about 5.7% of them seen just once. Germline CDR1 reads MDHEN; CDR2 reads SYDVKM. This CDR3 has 16 amino acids. V dropped 6 bases and J dropped 0 bases, with 12 bases sitting between them. Sequenced material: blood, either unsorted or a sorted T cell fraction (not recorded which). The receptor comes from a male donor with ankylosing spondylitis. The chain recombines TRBV28 with TRBJ2-6; perhaps TRBD1 as D (6 bases). CDR3 nucleotide sequence: TGTGCCAGCAGAGAGACAGGCTCCTCTGGGGCCAACGTCCTGACTTTC. Its protein is CASRETGSSGANVLTF.